This T cell receptor beta chain was observed in a study of CD8 T cells in ankylosing spondylitis. Study findings and constraints: Disease-associated clones were reportedly significantly overrepresented in matched ankylosing spondylitis synovial fluid. A motif of eight highly homologous TCR beta variants was seen as apparently characteristic of ankylosing spondylitis blood.

The CDR3 length is 15 residues. Trimming took 1 base from V and 9 from J; bases not matched to a gene: 3. CDR1 SGHTA and CDR2 FQGNSA come from the germline V gene. Turning to this clonotype: Its antigen is not known.

Each CDR3 protein is one row after TCRdb ran MiXCR on the 5' RACE reads. The data hold about 800,000 distinct CDR3 sequences, with over 9.5% observed a single time. The rearrangement joins TRBV7-2 to TRBJ2-1, with 13 bases fitting TRBD2. The TCR sequence derives from a male donor with ankylosing spondylitis. The sequencing input was blood, either unsorted or a sorted T cell fraction (not recorded which). CDR3 residues: CASSLGLAGGTEQFF. CDR3 nucleotides: TGTGCCAGCAGCTTAGGACTAGCGGGAGGCACTGAGCAGTTCTTC.